This T cell receptor (beta chain) is drawn from a study of shared T cell receptors in the human thymus. Sequenced by immunoSEQ multiplex PCR; TCRdb stores in-frame clones only, minus some. The sample has roughly 700,000 clones, around nine tenths seen once. Germline lookup yields CDR1 LNHDA and CDR2 SQIVND (reference sequence). The CDR3 spans 12 residues. This same sample was also taken into another study, of human thymus T cells. That source notes: Donors were healthy Finnish babies undergoing corrective operations for congenital heart defects. Resections that were taken during corrective heart surgery supplied the thymus tissue. Apparent skewing of V and J gene usage characterized both thymic and blood repertoires. Thymic repertoires of unrelated individuals were reported in related research to overlap highly.

The V call is TRBV19, the J call TRBJ2-5; D not resolved. The DNA end is a closer match to TRBJ2-7, so the J assignment may be wrong. This TCR came from a boy in the first two years of life with a congenital heart defect. Sequencing used thymocytes. As DNA, the CDR3 is TGTGCCAGTAGCGGTAGTACCTACGAGCAGTACTTC. Translation: CASSGSTYEQYF.